This T cell receptor beta chain emerged from a study of identical twins. This clonotype was counted a few times. MiXCR, applied by TCRdb to the 5' RACE reads, yields one record per CDR3 protein. The repertoire holds under 250,000 distinct CDR3 sequences, with about 7.5% as singletons. This CDR3 contains 16 residues. Per germline, CDR1 SGDLS and CDR2 YYNGEE. The V and J ends lost 4 bases and 1 base respectively, with 17 bases between them. The sample also formed part of further work on yellow fever vaccine responses in identical twins.

This receptor was taken from a woman between 18 and 29 years old in good health. The chain combines TRBV9 with TRBJ1-1, with D tentatively TRBD1 (5 bases). Sequencing was performed on CD8+ T cells sorted from blood. The CDR3 region has the DNA TGTGCCAGCAGCCGGGACCCAGACCGCCCGAACACTGAAGCTTTCTTT. It is translated as CASSRDPDRPNTEAFF.